This TCR beta chain was identified during a study of vaccination effects on CD4 cells after COVID-19. Study-wide findings and caveats: Late post-vaccination, clones induced by infection and those induced by vaccine underwent marked clonal contraction.

As to this clone: Its antigen remains unidentified.

Sequencing used immunoSEQ multiplex PCR; TCRdb keeps in-frame clones, though not all of them. Seen here are about 64,000 clones, 55% to 75% observed once, and the top ten hold 20% to 25%. Isolation of CD4+ T cells took place after 10 to 11 days of culture. The CDR3 has 16 amino acids. This material consisted of CD4+ T cells from PBMCs cultured without peptide, taken before COVID-19 vaccination. This TCR was sampled from a human donor who had a prior SARS-CoV-2 infection. The J gene is TRBJ2-7, the V gene TRBV21-1. TRBV21-1 has pseudogene status. The CDR3 loop is CASSKKWYVRLVEQYF. The CDR3 DNA sequence: TGTGCCAGCAGCAAAAAGTGGTACGTCCGCTTGGTTGAGCAGTACTTC.